The 27 T cell receptor beta chains reported below all come from one sample, sequenced in a study of cytomegalovirus exposure and HLA in healthy donors. With 60 Vbeta and 13 Jbeta primers, the PCR was carried out. The protocol was immunoSEQ multiplex PCR, while the TCRdb copy is restricted to in-frame clones and leaves out a portion. The sample records 200,000 to 250,000 clones, 80% to 90% being singletons. The sample taken for sequencing was PBMCs. Every receptor here comes from a young woman in good health and CMV-seronegative.

As to this clone: Other DNA sequences in the same sample also yield this CDR3. The rearrangement uses TRBV5-1 and TRBJ1-1, with D perhaps matching TRBD1 (5 bases). The CDR3 contains 13 residues. Germline V lookup: CDR1 SGHRS, CDR2 YFSETQ. The ends were cut back, 4 bases at V and 2 bases at J, with 9 bases in the middle. The CDR3 protein is CASSMTANTEAFF. In DNA form, the CDR3 reads TGCGCCAGCAGCATGACAGCTAACACTGAAGCTTTCTTT.

Here the CDR3 DNA reads TGCGCCAGCAGCCATTGGGGGCCCTCCTACGAGCAGTACTTC. Protein product: CASSHWGPSYEQYF. The chain links TRBV4-3 to TRBJ2-7; a possible D gene is TRBD1 (6 bases). This CDR3 is built from 14 residues. Germline CDR1 is LGHNA and CDR2 is YSLEER. Trimming took 3 bases from V and 0 from J, leaving 9 bases between them.

V gene TRBV25-1 combines with J gene TRBJ2-7; a possible D gene is TRBD2 (6 bases). CDR3 size: 14 residues. Germline V lookup: CDR1 MGHDK, CDR2 SYGVNS. Trimming removed 11 bases from V and 5 bases from J, with 22 bases in between. In nucleotides, the CDR3 is TGTGCCCGACGGGGACTTATGAGGGTCCACGAGCAGTACTTC. Translating it yields CARRGLMRVHEQYF.

The chain is built from TRBV13 and TRBJ2-1; 9 bases line up with TRBD2. The CDR3 runs 13 residues. CDR1 and CDR2 (germline): PRHDT, FYEKMQ (reference sequence). J gave up 13 bases and V 5 bases, and 9 bases lay outside the gene matches. In DNA form, the CDR3 reads TGTGCCAGCAGCCCCGGTGCTAGCGGGGCACAGTTCTTC. Residues: CASSPGASGAQFF.

The V and J genes are TRBV7-2 and TRBJ2-7, with 9 bases that match TRBD2. The germline V gene encodes CDR1 SGHTA and CDR2 FQGNSA. V lost 1 base, J lost 1 base, and 5 bases stayed unmatched. This CDR3 has 16 amino acids. CDR3 sequence (DNA): TGTGCCAGCAGCTTAGATTCTAGCGGGGTGTCCTACGAGCAGTACTTC. Translated, it gives CASSLDSSGVSYEQYF.

This chain joins TRBV27 and TRBJ1-3, with D uncertain. The germline V and J ends were trimmed by 5 bases and 1 base, with 12 bases remaining between them. Germline assignment: CDR1 MNHEY and CDR2 SMNVEV (reference sequence). The CDR3 sequence is 15 residues long. The CDR3 DNA is TGTGCCAGCAGTCTGACCCGGGGATCTGGAAACACCATATATTTT. Amino acid sequence: CASSLTRGSGNTIYF.

The chain joins TRBV6-1 to TRBJ1-2; TRBD1 might be the D (6 bases). The V gene lost 3 bases and the J gene lost 2 bases, with 16 bases spanning the gap. Looked up from germline, CDR1 is MNHNS and CDR2 is SASEGT. The CDR3 spans 16 residues. DNA of the CDR3: TGTGCCAGCAGTGACCTGGGGGGGGGCCGCAACTATGGCTACACCTTC. Its translation: CASSDLGGGRNYGYTF.

This chain joins TRBV7-3 and TRBJ2-7; 12 positions agree with TRBD2. This CDR3 spans 15 amino acids. CDR1 SGHTA and CDR2 FQGTGA come from the germline V gene. V dropped 4 bases and J dropped 3; count of bases not matched to a gene: 4. CDR3 sequence reads: CASSSASGRGYEQYF. The CDR3 nucleotides are TGTGCCAGCAGCTCGGCTAGCGGGAGGGGCTACGAGCAGTACTTC.

This clone was seen more than once but under ten times. V is TRBV7-2 and J is TRBJ1-1, with D perhaps TRBD1 (5 bases). The CDR3 has 15 amino acids. CDR1 and CDR2 (germline): SGHTA, FQGNSA. Deletions cut 5 bases from V and 0 bases from J, with 13 bases between. CDR3 region: CASSPPGGMNTEAFF. Here the CDR3 DNA reads TGTGCCAGCAGCCCACCCGGGGGGATGAACACTGAAGCTTTCTTT. Full variable domain (rest looked up from reference TRBV7-2 and TRBJ1-1): GAGVSQSPSNKVTEKGKDVELRCDPISGHTALYWYRQSLGQGLEFLIYFQGNSAPDKSGLPSDRFSAERTGGSVSTLTIQRTQQEDSAVYLCASSPPGGMNTEAFFGQGTRLTVV.

The rearrangement links TRBV5-6 to TRBJ1-6; D is possibly TRBD1 (6 bases). Germline V gives CDR1 SGHDT, CDR2 YYEEEE. With 4 bases removed from V and 6 bases from J, the gap between germline ends came to 20 bases. The CDR3 has 17 amino acids. The CDR3 bases are TGTGCCAGCAGCCCGATAGGGGGGGCTTTCTCTAATTCACCCCTCCACTTT. Its translation: CASSPIGGAFSNSPLHF.

The chain combines TRBV27 with TRBJ2-7, with a weak D call TRBD1 (6 bases). The CDR3 consists of 16 residues. The germline CDR1 and CDR2 sequences are MNHEY and SMNVEV (reference sequence). Trimming left V 3 bases short and J 3 bases short, with 18 bases between. CDR3 nucleotide sequence: TGTGCCAGCAGTTTCTCAACCGGACAGCGATACTACGAGCAGTACTTC. It codes for CASSFSTGQRYYEQYF.

The table lists this clone with a few counts. The V and J genes are TRBV6-5 and TRBJ2-2; 10 bases line up with TRBD2. Germline lookup yields CDR1 MNHEY and CDR2 SVGAGI. After removal of 8 bases from V and 4 bases from J, the junction contained 7 bases not matched to a gene. This CDR3 is 15 amino acids long. This chain's CDR3 is CASRLAGDLTGELFF. CDR3 nucleotide sequence: TGTGCCAGCCGGCTAGCGGGGGACCTCACCGGGGAGCTGTTTTTT.

The rearrangement joins TRBV9 to TRBJ1-1; the match to TRBD1 covers 7 bases. CDR1 is SGDLS and CDR2 is YYNGEE in the germline V gene. The V segment lost 4 bases and the J segment 1 base; nucleotides outside the gene matches: 13. This CDR3 has 17 amino acids. In DNA, the CDR3 is TGTGCCAGCAGCACTAGTGTGACAGGGAGAAAGAACACTGAAGCTTTCTTT. Its translation: CASSTSVTGRKNTEAFF.

This chain joins TRBV5-4 and TRBJ2-2; 7 nucleotides match TRBD2. Germline V gives CDR1 SGHNT, CDR2 YYREEE (reference sequence). The CDR3 totals 15 residues. The V segment lost 2 bases and the J segment 3 bases; nucleotides outside the gene matches: 4. Written as DNA, the CDR3 is TGTGCCAGCAGCTTAAGTAGCGGGTACACCGGGGAGCTGTTTTTT. It translates to CASSLSSGYTGELFF.

The gene calls are TRBV6-1 and TRBJ1-2, with no clear D. The V end lost 6 bases, the J end lost 7 bases, and 9 bases lay between the germline ends. This CDR3 has 11 residues. Germline loops: CDR1 MNHNS, CDR2 SASEGT. Here the CDR3 DNA reads TGTGCCAGCAGCCGAGAGGGTGGCTACACCTTC. It encodes CASSREGGYTF.

V gene TRBV23-1 combines with J gene TRBJ1-4; tentatively, D is TRBD1 (6 bases). TRBV23-1 belongs to the ORF category, with a function that is uncertain. Trimming took 6 bases from V and 8 from J, leaving 19 bases between them. This CDR3 contains 15 residues. CDR3 in amino acids: CASRKNKRGGEKLFF. The CDR3 region has the DNA TGCGCCAGCAGGAAAAATAAGAGGGGGGGGGAAAAACTGTTTTTT.

V and J are TRBV4-1 and TRBJ2-5; tentative D call: TRBD1 (6 bases). The J call may be faulty, since TRBJ2-7 better matches the DNA end. CDR1 is MGHRA and CDR2 is YSYEKL in the germline V gene. The CDR3 runs 16 residues. The CDR3 DNA reads as TGCGCCAGCAGCCAATCATGGGGGCTCCTCCACTACGAGCAGTACTTC. This sequence encodes CASSQSWGLLHYEQYF.

The CDR3 protein is CASGEMDPYEKLFF. CDR3 nucleotide sequence: TGTGCCAGCGGGGAGATGGACCCCTATGAAAAACTGTTTTTT. The chain carries TRBV2 and TRBJ1-4; D is undetermined. This CDR3 is 14 amino acids long. CDR1 is SNHLY, CDR2 FYNNEI, per germline. Trimming left V 8 bases short and J 6 bases short, with 16 bases between.

The gene calls are TRBV27 and TRBJ1-2; 9 bases are shared with TRBD1. Germline V gene lookup returns CDR1 MNHEY and CDR2 SMNVEV (reference sequence). The V segment lost 0 bases and the J segment 4 bases; nucleotides outside the gene matches: 6. This CDR3 has 16 amino acids. The CDR3 sequence: CASSLSPRTGAYGYTF. The DNA of the CDR3 is TGTGCCAGCAGTTTATCCCCACGGACAGGGGCCTATGGCTACACCTTC.

J is TRBJ2-7 and V is TRBV5-1; 8 positions match TRBD2. The germline V gene encodes CDR1 SGHRS and CDR2 YFSETQ. This CDR3 has 16 residues. The junction had 9 bases not matched to a gene; V was cut back by 2 bases and J by 2 bases. CDR3 in amino acids: CASSFSLAGVAYEQYF. The CDR3 DNA is TGCGCCAGCAGCTTCTCTCTAGCGGGCGTCGCCTACGAGCAGTACTTC.

The CDR3 region has the DNA TGTGCCAGCAGCTCCCTAAATAGCGGGGTCCGCGAGCAGTACTTC. Amino acids: CASSSLNSGVREQYF. The chain is built from TRBV5-4 and TRBJ2-5, with 8 nucleotides matching TRBD2. The J call may be faulty, since TRBJ2-7 better matches the DNA end. The germline gives CDR1 SGHNT, CDR2 YYREEE (reference sequence). CDR3 size: 15 residues.

Only a few counts were recorded for this clone. The chain is built from TRBV5-5 and TRBJ2-7, with a tentative D call TRBD1 (5 bases). This CDR3 is built from 14 residues. Looked up from germline, CDR1 is SGHKS and CDR2 is YYEKEE (reference sequence). V was cut by 2 bases and J by 3 bases, with 12 bases left in between. Here the CDR3 reads CASSFTREFYEQYF. CDR3 DNA: TGTGCCAGCAGCTTTACCAGGGAATTCTACGAGCAGTACTTC.

The chain links TRBV19 to TRBJ2-7; D is undetermined. V was pared by 0 bases and J by 5 bases, with 17 bases between. The V gene's germline CDR1 is LNHDA and CDR2 SQIVND (reference sequence). This CDR3 has 16 residues. The CDR3 coding sequence is TGTGCCAGTAGTATAGATCTGGAGACCCACTTCGACGAGCAGTACTTC. It is translated as CASSIDLETHFDEQYF.

The V and J genes are TRBV6-1 and TRBJ2-1, with D possibly matching TRBD1 (6 bases). Germline values: CDR1 MNHNS, CDR2 SASEGT. The CDR3 is 15 amino acids. DNA of the CDR3: TGTGCTACGCTACCACCCTGGGACAAGTTCAATGAGCAGTTCTTC. This sequence encodes CATLPPWDKFNEQFF.

This chain joins TRBV29-1 and TRBJ1-2; D uncertain. CDR1 SQVTM and CDR2 ANQGSEA come from the germline V gene. Trimming cost V 4 bases and J 3 bases, with 9 bases left between them. CDR3 length: 12 residues. CDR3 coding DNA: TGCAGCGTTGTTCCGCGTGACTATGGCTACACCTTC. Encoded protein: CSVVPRDYGYTF.

This sequence joins TRBV7-9 and TRBJ1-1, with no clear D. The CDR3 is 15 amino acids. Germline CDR1 reads SEHNR; CDR2 reads FQNEAQ (reference sequence). Trimming took 5 bases from V and 3 from J, leaving 16 bases between them. CDR3 in DNA: TGTGCCAGCAGCGGAGGGTGGGGTGAGGACACTGAAGCTTTCTTT. The encoded protein is CASSGGWGEDTEAFF.

This rearrangement joins TRBV7-9 to TRBJ1-2, with D perhaps TRBD1 (5 bases). CDR1 and CDR2 from the germline V gene are SEHNR and FQNEAQ (reference sequence). The CDR3 loop spans 13 amino acids. Deletions cut 8 bases from V and 2 bases from J, with 12 bases between. CDR3 protein: CASGGRVNYGYTF. DNA of the CDR3: TGTGCCAGCGGTGGCAGGGTGAACTATGGCTACACCTTC. The full variable domain, with the rest looked up from reference TRBV7-9 and TRBJ1-2, is DTGVSQNPRHKITKRGQNVTFRCDPISEHNRLYWYRQTLGQGPEFLTYFQNEAQLEKSRLLSDRFSAERPKGSFSTLEIQRTEQGDSAMYLCASGGRVNYGYTFGSGTRLTVV.